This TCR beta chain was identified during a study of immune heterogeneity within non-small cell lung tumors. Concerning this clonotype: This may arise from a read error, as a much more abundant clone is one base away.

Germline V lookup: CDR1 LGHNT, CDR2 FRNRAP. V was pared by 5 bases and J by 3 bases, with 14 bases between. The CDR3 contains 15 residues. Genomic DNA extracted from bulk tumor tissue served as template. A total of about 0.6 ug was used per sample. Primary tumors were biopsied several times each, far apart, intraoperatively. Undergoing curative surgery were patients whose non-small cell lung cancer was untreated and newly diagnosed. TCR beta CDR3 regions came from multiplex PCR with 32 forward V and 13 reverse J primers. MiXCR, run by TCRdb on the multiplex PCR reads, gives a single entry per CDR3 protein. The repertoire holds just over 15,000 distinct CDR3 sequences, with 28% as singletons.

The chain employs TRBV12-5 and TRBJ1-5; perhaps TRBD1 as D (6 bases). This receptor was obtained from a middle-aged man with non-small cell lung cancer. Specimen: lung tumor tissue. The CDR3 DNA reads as TGTGCTAGTGGTGTGGGGGCAGGGTCCAATCAGCCCCAGCATTTT. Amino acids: CASGVGAGSNQPQHF.